Sequencing of this T cell receptor (beta chain) was carried out in a study of blood T cells in healthy people across ages. On this clonotype itself: A junction boundary mismatches the germline segment, possibly from a read error.

A J-beta primer mix and a sample-barcoded 5' primer were used in a second PCR of roughly 6 to 12 cycles. TCRdb recomputed calls from the 5' RACE reads with MiXCR, one row per CDR3 protein. Among some 1.1 million distinct CDR3 sequences, roughly two fifths were seen once, and the ten largest hold about an eighth. Germline CDR1 reads SGDLS; CDR2 reads YYNGEE. There are 12 residues in the CDR3. The sample comprised blood. This receptor was obtained from a man aged 18 to 30 in good health. The chain uses TRBV9 and TRBJ2-3; D is possibly TRBD1 (5 bases). The CDR3, as DNA: TGTGCCAACAGCGTAACACAGGACACGCAGTATTTT. This sequence encodes CANSVTQDTQYF.